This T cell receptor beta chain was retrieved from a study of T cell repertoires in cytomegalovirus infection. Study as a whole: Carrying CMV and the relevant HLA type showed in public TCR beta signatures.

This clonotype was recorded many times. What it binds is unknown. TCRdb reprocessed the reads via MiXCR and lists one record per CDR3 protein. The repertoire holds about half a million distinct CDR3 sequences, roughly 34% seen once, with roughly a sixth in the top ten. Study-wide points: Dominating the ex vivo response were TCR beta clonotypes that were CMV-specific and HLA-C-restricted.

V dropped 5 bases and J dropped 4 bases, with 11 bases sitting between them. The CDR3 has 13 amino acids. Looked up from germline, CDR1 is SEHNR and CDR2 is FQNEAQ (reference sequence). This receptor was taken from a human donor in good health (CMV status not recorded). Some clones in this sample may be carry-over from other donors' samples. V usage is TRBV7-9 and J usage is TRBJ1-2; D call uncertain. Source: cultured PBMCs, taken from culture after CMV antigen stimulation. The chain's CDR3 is CASSLDRIYGYTF. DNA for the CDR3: TGTGCCAGCAGCCTAGACCGAATCTATGGCTACACCTTC.